The clone carrying this T cell receptor beta chain was counted between two and nine times. Sequencing used immunoSEQ multiplex PCR; TCRdb keeps in-frame clones, though not all of them. Of some 74,000 clones detected, 70% to 90% appear once; the ten largest clones hold around 5.7%. The entry originates in a study of control samples from healthy donors and cancer patients. Germline lookup yields CDR1 GTSNPN and CDR2 SVGIG (reference sequence). The CDR3 length is 15 residues. V was pared by 2 bases and J by 0 bases, with 11 bases between. Sequences were obtained from blood. This clonotype originated in a woman aged 45 to 65 in good health. The chain employs TRBV30 and TRBJ1-5; D gene uncertain. Written as DNA, the CDR3 is TGTGCCTGGAGTCACAGCTCATATAGCAATCAGCCCCAGCATTTT. Amino acid sequence: CAWSHSSYSNQPQHF.